What follows are 20 T cell receptor beta chains derived from one specimen sequenced in a study of shared clonotypes between healthy human individuals. The table came from immunoSEQ multiplex PCR; TCRdb's copy has only in-frame clones and leaves some out. Here the sample spans roughly 680,000 clones, around 77% being singletons. Sample: memory CD4+ T cells sorted from blood. Subset in this sample: CD45RA-negative fraction. These receptors were obtained from a woman aged 25 to 45 in good health.

This chain connects TRBV18 to TRBJ2-7; 8 bases align to TRBD2. CDR1 is KGHSH, CDR2 LQKENI, per germline. The CDR3 is 16 amino acids. Germline trimming cut 4 bases from V and 1 base from J; bases unmatched to any gene: 9. CDR3 protein: CASSRSLAETSYEQYF. DNA of the CDR3: TGTGCCAGCTCACGATCACTAGCGGAAACTTCCTACGAGCAGTACTTC.

This clone was seen only a few times. J is TRBJ2-7 and V is TRBV6-1; possible D gene TRBD1, 7 bases. V was clipped by 6 bases and J by 3 bases, with 18 bases between them. Germline V gives CDR1 MNHNS, CDR2 SASEGT. This CDR3 has 15 amino acids. In nucleotides, the CDR3 is TGTGCCAGCAGCCTCAGGGGGGTTATGGGCTACGAGCAGTACTTC. Its translation is CASSLRGVMGYEQYF.

CDR3 sequence reads: CASSLRGLGNTIYF. CDR3 DNA sequence: TGTGCCAGCAGTTTGCGAGGGTTGGGAAACACCATATATTTT. This sequence joins TRBV6-5 and TRBJ1-3; no clear D. Between the trimmed V and J ends, which lost 4 bases and 4 bases, there was a span of 11 bases. CDR1 and CDR2 from the germline V gene are MNHEY and SVGAGI. The CDR3 runs 14 residues.

As DNA, the CDR3 is TGTGCCAGTAGTACCCGAGGGGTGGGAAGCACAGATACGCAGTATTTT. Translating gives CASSTRGVGSTDTQYF. The chain has TRBV19 and TRBJ2-3; either TRBD1 or TRBD2 may supply D (5 bases each). Trimming stripped 4 bases from V and 0 bases from J, with 14 bases between. The CDR3 spans 16 residues. Looked up from germline, CDR1 is LNHDA and CDR2 is SQIVND (reference sequence).

The rearrangement uses TRBV7-9 and TRBJ2-7; the D gene is possibly TRBD2 (5 bases). The CDR3 has 14 amino acids. V was shortened by 1 base and J by 5 bases, with 12 bases between the two germline ends. The germline V gene encodes CDR1 SEHNR and CDR2 FQNEAQ (reference sequence). The CDR3 DNA sequence: TGTGCCAGCAGCTTAGGGGCTAGCATCCACGAGCAGTACTTC. It encodes CASSLGASIHEQYF.

The chain has TRBV9 and TRBJ1-5; D may be TRBD1 (5 bases). Germline lookup yields CDR1 SGDLS and CDR2 YYNGEE. The V gene lost 0 bases and the J gene lost 0 bases, with 7 bases spanning the gap. The CDR3 sequence is 15 residues long. The CDR3 nucleotides read TGTGCCAGCAGCGTAGAGGGGAATAGCAATCAGCCCCAGCATTTT. The encoded protein is CASSVEGNSNQPQHF.

This clone was picked up one time. The chain is built from TRBV30 and TRBJ2-1; tentative D call: TRBD2 (6 bases). V was pared by 0 bases and J by 9 bases, with 12 bases between. The CDR3 runs to 13 residues. CDR1 is GTSNPN and CDR2 is SVGIG in the germline V gene (reference sequence). CDR3 sequence: CAWSVWEEGEQFF. CDR3 nucleotide sequence: TGTGCCTGGAGTGTATGGGAGGAAGGTGAGCAGTTCTTC.

This clone was seen a handful of times. The chain recombines TRBV27 with TRBJ2-1, with TRBD1 matching over 7 bases. The CDR3 runs to 15 residues. CDR1 MNHEY and CDR2 SMNVEV come from the germline V gene (reference sequence). Trimming removed 7 bases from V and 0 bases from J; junction bases left unmatched: 6. CDR3 in DNA: TGTGCCAGCAAACAGGGGCCTAGCTCCTACAATGAGCAGTTCTTC. The encoded protein is CASKQGPSSYNEQFF.

The chain has TRBV25-1 and TRBJ2-1, with a tentative D call TRBD1 (6 bases). Trimming took off 4 bases at V and 7 bases at J, with 14 bases between the two ends. CDR3 size: 14 residues. Germline values: CDR1 MGHDK, CDR2 SYGVNS. CDR3: CASSASFRGNEQFF. The CDR3 coding sequence is TGTGCCAGCAGTGCGTCCTTCAGGGGTAATGAGCAGTTCTTC. The full variable domain, in which reference TRBV25-1 and TRBJ2-1 provide the parts outside the CDR3, is EADIYQTPRYLVIGTGKKITLECSQTMGHDKMYWYQQDPGMELHLIHYSYGVNSTEKGDLSSESTVSRIRTEHFPLTLESARPSHTSQYLCASSASFRGNEQFFGPGTRLTVL.

With regard to this clone: The same CDR3 is also encoded by other DNA sequences in this sample. The gene calls are TRBV20-1 and TRBJ2-5; no firm D call. The CDR3 loop spans 11 amino acids. The V gene's germline CDR1 is DFQATT and CDR2 SNEGSKA (reference sequence). V lost 3 bases and J 2 bases, leaving 4 bases between the germline ends. CDR3 nucleotides: TGCAGTGCTAGGTTACAAGAGACCCAGTACTTC. It codes for CSARLQETQYF.

This clone was detected only a few times. This sequence joins TRBV6-1 and TRBJ1-1, with 12 nucleotides matching TRBD1. Per the germline V gene, CDR1 is MNHNS and CDR2 is SASEGT. Germline trimming cut 6 bases from V and 7 bases from J; bases unmatched to any gene: 6. This CDR3 is 14 amino acids long. CDR3 loop: CASSLGTGGDEAFF. The CDR3, as DNA: TGTGCCAGCAGCCTTGGGACAGGGGGCGATGAAGCTTTCTTT.

As DNA, the CDR3 is TGTGCCAGCAAAGGTCAGGGCCCGGGGCTCTCAAATGGCTACACCTTC. Translation: CASKGQGPGLSNGYTF. V gene TRBV5-6 combines with J gene TRBJ1-2, with D tentatively TRBD1 (5 bases). Germline CDR1 is SGHDT and CDR2 is YYEEEE. Trimming removed 6 bases from V and 6 bases from J, with 24 bases in between. The CDR3 sequence is 16 residues long.

The chain recombines TRBV5-1 with TRBJ2-3; 11 bases match TRBD2. The CDR3 is 15 residues long. After removal of 4 bases from V and 0 bases from J, the junction contained 1 base not matched to a gene. Germline V CDR1 and CDR2: SGHRS, YFSETQ. The CDR3 DNA is TGCGCCAGCAGCCGGACTAGCGGGAGCACAGATACGCAGTATTTT. Protein product: CASSRTSGSTDTQYF.

The chain is built from TRBV5-1 and TRBJ2-7; tentative D call: TRBD1 (6 bases). CDR3 length: 13 amino acids. The germline gives CDR1 SGHRS, CDR2 YFSETQ. Trimming left V 2 bases short and J 5 bases short, with 11 bases between. CDR3 residues: CASSFQGTHEQYF. DNA of the CDR3: TGCGCCAGCAGCTTCCAGGGGACCCACGAGCAGTACTTC. Supplemented by reference TRBV5-1 and TRBJ2-7, the full variable domain reads KAGVTQTPRYLIKTRGQQVTLSCSPISGHRSVSWYQQTPGQGLQFLFEYFSETQRNKGNFPGRFSGRQFSNSRSEMNVSTLELGDSALYLCASSFQGTHEQYFGPGTRLTVT.

This clone showed up just once. The chain employs TRBV10-3 and TRBJ2-3; 7 bases agree with TRBD2. CDR1 and CDR2 from the germline V gene are ENHRY and SYGVKD. V lost 3 bases and J lost 5; bases outside the gene matches: 14. This CDR3 has 17 residues. The CDR3 region has the DNA TGTGCCATCAGTGAACTTACTAGCGATCCGATGGGAGATACGCAGTATTTT. This codes for CAISELTSDPMGDTQYF.

Note on this clone: Germline and junction disagree at one end, which may indicate a read error. V gene TRBV7-2 combines with J gene TRBJ2-3; TRBD2 matches at 8 bases. The CDR3 covers 15 residues. Germline V gene sequence: CDR1 SGHTA, CDR2 FQGNSA. DNA of the CDR3: TGTGCCAGCAGCATAGCGGGATACGGCACAGATACGCAGTATTTT. This sequence encodes CASSIAGYGTDTQYF.

The rearrangement joins TRBV6-6 to TRBJ2-6, with D tentatively TRBD1 (6 bases). V dropped 4 bases and J dropped 4 bases, with 14 bases sitting between them. The CDR3 runs to 16 residues. The germline V gene encodes CDR1 MNHNY and CDR2 SVGAGI (reference sequence). In nucleotides, the CDR3 is TGTGCCAGCAGTTCCCCCACAGGGTCCGGGGCCAACGTCCTGACTTTC. Protein product: CASSSPTGSGANVLTF.

The chain is built from TRBV18 and TRBJ2-5; 13 nucleotides line up with TRBD2. This CDR3 is 16 amino acids long. CDR1 and CDR2 (germline): KGHSH, LQKENI. The V and J ends lost 2 bases and 2 bases, in that order; junction bases with no gene match: 2. The CDR3 sequence: CASSPGTSGIQETQYF. The CDR3 coding sequence is TGTGCCAGCTCACCAGGGACTAGCGGGATACAAGAGACCCAGTACTTC.

This chain links TRBV19 with TRBJ2-5; no firm D call. V was trimmed by 5 bases and J by 4 bases, leaving 8 bases between them. Per germline, CDR1 LNHDA and CDR2 SQIVND (reference sequence). The CDR3 has 12 amino acids. CDR3 loop: CASSVAGETQYF. The CDR3, as DNA: TGTGCCAGTAGTGTGGCTGGAGAGACCCAGTACTTC.

The rearrangement links TRBV30 to TRBJ1-2; the match to TRBD1 covers 8 bases. This CDR3 is 16 amino acids long. Trimming removed 0 bases from V and 3 bases from J; junction bases left unmatched: 9. Germline-derived CDR1 and CDR2 are GTSNPN and SVGIG (reference sequence). The CDR3 region has the DNA TGTGCCTGGAGTGTACGGGGCAGGGGGCGCGACTATGGCTACACCTTC. It codes for CAWSVRGRGRDYGYTF.